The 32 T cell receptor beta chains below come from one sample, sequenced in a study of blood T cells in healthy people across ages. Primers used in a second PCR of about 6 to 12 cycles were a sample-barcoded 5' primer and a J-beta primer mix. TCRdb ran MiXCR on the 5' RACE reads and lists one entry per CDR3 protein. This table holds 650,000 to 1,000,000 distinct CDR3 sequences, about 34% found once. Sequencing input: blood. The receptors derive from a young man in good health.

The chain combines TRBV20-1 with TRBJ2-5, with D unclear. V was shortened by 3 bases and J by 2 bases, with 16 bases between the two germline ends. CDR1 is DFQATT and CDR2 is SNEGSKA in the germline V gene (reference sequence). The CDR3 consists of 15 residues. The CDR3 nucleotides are TGCAGTGCTAGGGACCGACGGCCGCCTCAAGAGACCCAGTACTTC. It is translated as CSARDRRPPQETQYF.

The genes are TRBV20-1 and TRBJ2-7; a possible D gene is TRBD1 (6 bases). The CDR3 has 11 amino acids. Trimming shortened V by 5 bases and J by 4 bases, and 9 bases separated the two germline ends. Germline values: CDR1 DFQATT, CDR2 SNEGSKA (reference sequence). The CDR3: CSAEQGYEQYF. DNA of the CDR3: TGCAGTGCTGAACAGGGATACGAGCAGTACTTC.

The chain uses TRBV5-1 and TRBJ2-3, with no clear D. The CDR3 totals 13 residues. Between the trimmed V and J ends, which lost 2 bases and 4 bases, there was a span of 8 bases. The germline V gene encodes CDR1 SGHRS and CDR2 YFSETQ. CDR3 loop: CASSFTSPDTQYF. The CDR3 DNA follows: TGCGCCAGCAGCTTCACATCCCCAGATACGCAGTATTTT.

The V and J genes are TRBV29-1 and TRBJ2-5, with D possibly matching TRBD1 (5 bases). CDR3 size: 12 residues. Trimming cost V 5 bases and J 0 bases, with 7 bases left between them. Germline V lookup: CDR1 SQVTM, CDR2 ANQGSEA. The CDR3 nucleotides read TGCAGCGTTCAGGGCCACCAAGAGACCCAGTACTTC. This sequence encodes CSVQGHQETQYF.

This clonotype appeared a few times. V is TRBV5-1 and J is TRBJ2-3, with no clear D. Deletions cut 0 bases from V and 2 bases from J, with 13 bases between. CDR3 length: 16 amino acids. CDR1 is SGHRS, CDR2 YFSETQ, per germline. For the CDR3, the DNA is TGCGCCAGCAGCTTGGGGGAAGTCTTTCCCACAGATACGCAGTATTTT. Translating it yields CASSLGEVFPTDTQYF.

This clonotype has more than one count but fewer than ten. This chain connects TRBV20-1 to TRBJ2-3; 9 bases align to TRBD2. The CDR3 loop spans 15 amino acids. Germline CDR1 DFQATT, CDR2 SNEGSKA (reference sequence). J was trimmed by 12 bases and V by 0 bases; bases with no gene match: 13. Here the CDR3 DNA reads TGCAGTGCTAGAGATCTAGCGGGGCCCTCCGGTATCCAGTATTTT. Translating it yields CSARDLAGPSGIQYF.

CDR3 nucleotide sequence: TGTGCCAGCAGCCAAGATGGTCCTAGCGGGGGCACAGATACGCAGTATTTT. Translated, it gives CASSQDGPSGGTDTQYF. This chain uses TRBV4-2 with TRBJ2-3; TRBD2 agrees at 9 bases. Germline values: CDR1 LGHNA, CDR2 YNFKEQ. The V segment lost 0 bases and the J segment 1 base; nucleotides outside the gene matches: 5. The CDR3 sequence is 17 residues long.

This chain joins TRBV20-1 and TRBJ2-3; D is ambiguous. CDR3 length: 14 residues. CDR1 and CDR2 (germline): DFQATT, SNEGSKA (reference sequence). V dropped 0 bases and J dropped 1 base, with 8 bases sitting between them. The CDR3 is CSARDEAGTDTQYF. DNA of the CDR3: TGCAGTGCTAGAGATGAGGCTGGCACAGATACGCAGTATTTT.

As DNA, the CDR3 is TGTGCCAGCAGTGAAGGAAGTCGGGGGCTTGAGACCCAGTACTTC. Protein sequence: CASSEGSRGLETQYF. V and J are TRBV25-1 and TRBJ2-5; the D gene could be TRBD1 or TRBD2 (6 bases each). The CDR3 is 15 amino acids. Trimming left V 2 bases short and J 5 bases short, with 15 bases between. Germline V gives CDR1 MGHDK, CDR2 SYGVNS.

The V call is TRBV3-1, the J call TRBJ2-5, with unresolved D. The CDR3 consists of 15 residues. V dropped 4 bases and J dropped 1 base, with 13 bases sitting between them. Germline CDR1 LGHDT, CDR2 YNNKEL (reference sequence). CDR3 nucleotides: TGTGCCAGCAGCCCGCTAAGGACGGTCCAAGAGACCCAGTACTTC. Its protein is CASSPLRTVQETQYF.

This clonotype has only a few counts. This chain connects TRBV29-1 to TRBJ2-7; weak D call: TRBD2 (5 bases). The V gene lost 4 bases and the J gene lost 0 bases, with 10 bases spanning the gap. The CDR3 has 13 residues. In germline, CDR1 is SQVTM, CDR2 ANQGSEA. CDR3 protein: CSVGGLSSYEQYF. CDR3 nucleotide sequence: TGCAGCGTTGGAGGACTGAGCTCCTACGAGCAGTACTTC.

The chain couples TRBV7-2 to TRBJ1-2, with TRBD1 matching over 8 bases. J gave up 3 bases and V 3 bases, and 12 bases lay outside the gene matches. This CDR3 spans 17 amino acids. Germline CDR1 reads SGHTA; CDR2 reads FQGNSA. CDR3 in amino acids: CASSLGPTGGPDYGYTF. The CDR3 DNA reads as TGTGCCAGCAGCTTGGGTCCTACAGGGGGGCCCGACTATGGCTACACCTTC.

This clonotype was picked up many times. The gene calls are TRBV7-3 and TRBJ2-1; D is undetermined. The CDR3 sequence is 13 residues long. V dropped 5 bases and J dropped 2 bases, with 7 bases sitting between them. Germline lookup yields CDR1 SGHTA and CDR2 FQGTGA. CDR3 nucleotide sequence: TGTGCCAGCAGCCCACACCCCTACAATGAGCAGTTCTTC. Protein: CASSPHPYNEQFF. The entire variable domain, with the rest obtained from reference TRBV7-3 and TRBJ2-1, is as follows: GAGVSQTPSNKVTEKGKYVELRCDPISGHTALYWYRQSLGQGPEFLIYFQGTGAADDSGLPNDRFFAVRPEGSVSTLKIQRTERGDSAVYLCASSPHPYNEQFFGPGTRLTVL.

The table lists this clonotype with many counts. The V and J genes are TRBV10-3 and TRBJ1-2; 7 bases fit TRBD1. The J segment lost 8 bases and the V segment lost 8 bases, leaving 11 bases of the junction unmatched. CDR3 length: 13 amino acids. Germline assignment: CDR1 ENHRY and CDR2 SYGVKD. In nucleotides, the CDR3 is TGTGCCATCGGGGACAGTCTTGATTGGGGCTACACCTTC. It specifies CAIGDSLDWGYTF.

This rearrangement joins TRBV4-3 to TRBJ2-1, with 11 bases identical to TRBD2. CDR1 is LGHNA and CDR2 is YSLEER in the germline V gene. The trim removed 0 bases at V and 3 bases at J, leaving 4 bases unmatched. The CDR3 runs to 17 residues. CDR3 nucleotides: TGCGCCAGCAGCCAAGATAGTGGGACTAGCGGCTACAATGAGCAGTTCTTC. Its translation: CASSQDSGTSGYNEQFF.

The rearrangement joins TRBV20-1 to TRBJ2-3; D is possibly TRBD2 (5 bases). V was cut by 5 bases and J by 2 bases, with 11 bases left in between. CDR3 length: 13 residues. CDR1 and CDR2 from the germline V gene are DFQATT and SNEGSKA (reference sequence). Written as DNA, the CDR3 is TGCAGTGCTCCGGACTTCTCCACAGATACGCAGTATTTT. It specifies CSAPDFSTDTQYF.

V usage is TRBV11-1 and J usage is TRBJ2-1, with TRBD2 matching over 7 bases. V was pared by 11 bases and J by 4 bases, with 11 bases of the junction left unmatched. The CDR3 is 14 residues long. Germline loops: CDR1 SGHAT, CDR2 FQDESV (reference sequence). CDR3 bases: TGTGCCGGCTATGGCGGCGGGGGATACAATGAGCAGTTCTTC. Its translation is CAGYGGGGYNEQFF.

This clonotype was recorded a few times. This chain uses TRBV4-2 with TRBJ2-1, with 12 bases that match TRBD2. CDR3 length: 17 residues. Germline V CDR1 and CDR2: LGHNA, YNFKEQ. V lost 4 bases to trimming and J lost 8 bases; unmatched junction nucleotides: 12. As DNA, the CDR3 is TGTGCCAGCAGCCCGAAACCCACTAGCGGGGGGCGGGATGAGCAGTTCTTC. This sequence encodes CASSPKPTSGGRDEQFF.

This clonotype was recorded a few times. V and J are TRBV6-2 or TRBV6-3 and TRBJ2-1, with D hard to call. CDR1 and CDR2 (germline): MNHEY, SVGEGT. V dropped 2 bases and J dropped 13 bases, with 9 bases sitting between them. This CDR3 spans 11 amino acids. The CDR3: CASSYGPSQFF. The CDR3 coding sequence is TGTGCCAGCAGTTACGGGCCATCCCAGTTCTTC.

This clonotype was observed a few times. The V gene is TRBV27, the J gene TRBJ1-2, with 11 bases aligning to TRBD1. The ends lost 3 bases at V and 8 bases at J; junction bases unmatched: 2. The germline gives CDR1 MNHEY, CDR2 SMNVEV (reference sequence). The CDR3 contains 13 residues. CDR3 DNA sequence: TGTGCCAGCAGTTTGGGACAGGGGGTCGGCTACACCTTC. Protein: CASSLGQGVGYTF.

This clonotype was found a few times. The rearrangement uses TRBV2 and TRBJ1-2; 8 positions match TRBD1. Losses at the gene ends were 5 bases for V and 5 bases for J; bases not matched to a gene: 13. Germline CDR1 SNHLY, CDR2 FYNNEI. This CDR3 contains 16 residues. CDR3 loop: CASSPPDRAPRYGYTF. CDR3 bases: TGTGCCAGCAGTCCGCCGGACAGGGCGCCGAGGTATGGCTACACCTTC.

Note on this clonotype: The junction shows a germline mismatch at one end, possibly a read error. DNA of the CDR3: TGCGCCAGCAGCCACCTAGGTACGAGGACACTTGCCCACAATGAGGAGTACTTC. Protein: CASSHLGTRTLAHNEEYF. The chain has TRBV4-3 and TRBJ2-1; D possibly corresponds to TRBD1 (5 bases). The germline gives CDR1 LGHNA, CDR2 YSLEER. The CDR3 is 18 residues long.

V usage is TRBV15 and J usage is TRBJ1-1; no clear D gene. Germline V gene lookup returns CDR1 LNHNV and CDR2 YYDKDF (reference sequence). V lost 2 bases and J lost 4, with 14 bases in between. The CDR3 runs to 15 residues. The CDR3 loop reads CATSRPGVTGTEAFF. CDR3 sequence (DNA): TGTGCCACCAGCAGACCTGGGGTGACGGGCACTGAAGCTTTCTTT.

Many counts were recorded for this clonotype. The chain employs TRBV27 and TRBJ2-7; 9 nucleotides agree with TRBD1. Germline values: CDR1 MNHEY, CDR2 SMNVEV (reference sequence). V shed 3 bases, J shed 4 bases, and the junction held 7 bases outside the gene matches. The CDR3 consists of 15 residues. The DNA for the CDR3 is TGTGCCAGCAGTTTTAGACCGGGACAGGGTTACGAGCAGTACTTC. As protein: CASSFRPGQGYEQYF.

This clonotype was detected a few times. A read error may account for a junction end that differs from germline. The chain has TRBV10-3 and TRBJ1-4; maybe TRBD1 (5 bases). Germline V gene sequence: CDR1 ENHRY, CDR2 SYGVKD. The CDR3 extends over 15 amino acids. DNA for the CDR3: TGTGCCGTCAGTGCCCGAGGGACCATCGGGGAAAAACTGTTTTTT. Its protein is CAVSARGTIGEKLFF.

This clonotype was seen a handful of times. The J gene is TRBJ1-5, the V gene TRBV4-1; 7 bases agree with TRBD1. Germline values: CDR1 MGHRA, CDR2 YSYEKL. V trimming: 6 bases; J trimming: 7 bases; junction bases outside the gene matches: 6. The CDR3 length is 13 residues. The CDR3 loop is CASSHRTGQPQHF. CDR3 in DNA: TGCGCCAGCAGTCACAGGACAGGACAGCCCCAGCATTTT.

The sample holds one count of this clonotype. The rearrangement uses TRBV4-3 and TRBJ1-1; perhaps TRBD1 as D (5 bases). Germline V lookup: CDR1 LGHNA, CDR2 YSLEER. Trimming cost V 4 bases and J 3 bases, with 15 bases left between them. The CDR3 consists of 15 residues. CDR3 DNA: TGCGCCAGCAGCCCTCATTGGGGGATGGACACTGAAGCTTTCTTT. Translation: CASSPHWGMDTEAFF.

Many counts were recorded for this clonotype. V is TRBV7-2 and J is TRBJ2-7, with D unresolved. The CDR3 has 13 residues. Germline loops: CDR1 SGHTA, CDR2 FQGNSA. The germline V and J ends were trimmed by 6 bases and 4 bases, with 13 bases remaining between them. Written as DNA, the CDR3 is TGTGCCAGCAGGTTCCAAACCGATTACGAGCAGTACTTC. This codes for CASRFQTDYEQYF.

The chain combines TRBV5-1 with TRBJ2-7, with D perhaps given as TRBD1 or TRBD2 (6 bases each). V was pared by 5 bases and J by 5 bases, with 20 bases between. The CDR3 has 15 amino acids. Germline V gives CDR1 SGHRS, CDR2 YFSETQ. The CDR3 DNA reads TGCGCCAGCAGACCCCGGTTGTCCGGGGGCCACGAGCAGTACTTC. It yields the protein CASRPRLSGGHEQYF.

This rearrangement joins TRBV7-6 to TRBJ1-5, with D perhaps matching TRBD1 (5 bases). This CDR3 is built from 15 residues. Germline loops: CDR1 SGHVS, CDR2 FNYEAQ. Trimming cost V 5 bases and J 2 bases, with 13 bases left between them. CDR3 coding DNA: TGTGCCAGCAGCCCGGGACGGGACGGCAATCAGCCCCAGCATTTT. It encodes CASSPGRDGNQPQHF.

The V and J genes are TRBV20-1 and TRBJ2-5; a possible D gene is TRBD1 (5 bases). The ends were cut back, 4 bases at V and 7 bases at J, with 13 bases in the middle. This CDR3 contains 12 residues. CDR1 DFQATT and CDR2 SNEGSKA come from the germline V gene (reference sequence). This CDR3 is CSATLGVGTQYF. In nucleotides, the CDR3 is TGCAGTGCTACCTTAGGGGTGGGGACCCAGTACTTC.

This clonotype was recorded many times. The CDR3 nucleotides are TGTGCCAGCAGCTTAAGGGCGGGGAGCTCCTACAATGAGCAGTTCTTC. Translated, it gives CASSLRAGSSYNEQFF. This sequence joins TRBV7-9 and TRBJ2-1, with D possibly matching TRBD2 (6 bases). Trimming stripped 2 bases from V and 0 bases from J, with 11 bases between. This CDR3 has 16 amino acids. Germline CDR1 and CDR2: SEHNR and FQNEAQ (reference sequence).